Listed below are T cell receptor beta chains from one sample, sequenced in a study of T cells in localized non-small cell lung cancer. Produced via immunoSEQ multiplex PCR; TCRdb's table is partial and in-frame only. The table shows 26,000 or so clones, with approximately 91% occurring only once. The material was peripheral blood, obtained before any cancer treatment. These receptor sequences come from a female donor older than 55 with stage II squamous cell lung carcinoma. The CDR3 runs from the conserved cysteine through the conserved F or W. D genes are given only for firm matches. Not every row has a clone size; where given, it reads once, few, many or a size class.

j_gene | v_gene | d_gene | abundance | CDR3nt | CDR3aa
TRBJ2-1 | TRBV11-3 | TRBD2 | once | TGTGCCAGCAGCTCTAGCGGGGGGACCGATGAGCAGTTCTTC | CASSSSGGTDEQFF
TRBJ1-2 | TRBV18 | NA | NA | TGTGCCAGCTCACTCGGGTCCTATCTGGGGGCAAATGAGGATGGCTACACCTTC | CASSLGSYLGANEDGYTF
TRBJ2-4 | TRBV9 | NA | NA | TGTACCAGCAGCCCTAGGACGGAGCTAGCCAAAAACATTCAGTACTTC | CTSSPRTELAKNIQYF
TRBJ2-2 | TRBV19 | NA | NA | TGTGCCAGTAGTATGGGTAGGGGGGACACCGGGGAGCTGTTTTTT | CASSMGRGDTGELFF
TRBJ2-7 | TRBV28 | NA | NA | TGTGCCAGCAGTCAAGGACAGCCAACAACCTACGAGCAGTACTTC | CASSQGQPTTYEQYF
TRBJ2-3 | TRBV6-4 | TRBD2 | NA | TGTGCCAGTCGTCGCCGGGCGGGAGGGCCGACAGATACGCAGTATTTT | CASRRRAGGPTDTQYF
TRBJ1-3 | TRBV5-6 | NA | NA | TGTGCCAGCAGCGTCTTTGGAAACACCATATATTTT | CASSVFGNTIYF
TRBJ2-1 | TRBV7-3 | NA | NA | TGTGCCAGCAGCCCTGCCCGTAGCTCCTACAATGAGCAGTTCTTC | CASSPARSSYNEQFF
TRBJ1-4 | TRBV27 | NA | NA | TGTGCCAGCAGTTTAGGAAGGAATGAAAAACTGTTTTTT | CASSLGRNEKLFF
TRBJ2-2 | TRBV6-1 | NA | NA | TGTGCCAGCACCCTGCGGGCCAACACCGGGGAGCTGTTTTTT | CASTLRANTGELFF
TRBJ1-6 | TRBV30 | NA | NA | TGTGCCTGGAGTCTGGCTCGGGGTTCACCCCTCCACTTT | CAWSLARGSPLHF
TRBJ2-1 | TRBV7-9 | NA | NA | TGTGCCAGCAGCTCGAGACTCTACAATGAGCAGTTCTTC | CASSSRLYNEQFF
TRBJ1-4 | TRBV11-1 | TRBD1 | NA | TGTGCCAGCAGCTCGGGACAGGGAGAAGAAAAACTGTTTTTT | CASSSGQGEEKLFF
TRBJ1-2 | TRBV28 | NA | NA | TGTGCCAGCAGTTCACAGGGCTACTATGGCTACACCTTC | CASSSQGYYGYTF
TRBJ1-4 | TRBV6-5 | TRBD1 | NA | TGTGCCAGCAAGGAGGGGGCGGTAGAAAAACTGTTTTTT | CASKEGAVEKLFF
TRBJ2-4 | TRBV6-5 | TRBD2 | once | TGTGCCAGCAGACTTGGACTAGCCCAAAACATTCAGTACTTC | CASRLGLAQNIQYF
TRBJ2-7 | TRBV7-9 | TRBD2 | NA | TGTGCCAGCAGCCCAGGCACTAGCGGGGGTCCCTCCTACGAGCAGTACTTC | CASSPGTSGGPSYEQYF
TRBJ1-1 | TRBV27 | TRBD1 | NA | TGTGCCAGCAGTGCAGCGGGGGCAGGGGGCAAAGGCACTGAAGCTTTCTTT | CASSAAGAGGKGTEAFF
TRBJ1-3 | TRBV7-2 | NA | NA | TGTGCCAGCAGCTTTCTTGCCGTTGGAAACACCATATATTTT | CASSFLAVGNTIYF
TRBJ1-4 | TRBV28 | NA | NA | TGTGCCAGCGGGGGCCCCGCAACTAATGAAAAACTGTTTTTT | CASGGPATNEKLFF